This TCR beta chain was captured by sequencing in a study of blood T cell repertoires in COVID-19. About the study: T cells, B-cell-depleted T cells, or PBMCs provided the cDNA or gDNA that served as material.

Only in-frame clones appear in the TCRdb table, and some are missing; sequencing was by immunoSEQ multiplex PCR. The sample yields some 390,000 clones, 70% to 90% seen once. The CDR3 is 15 residues long. The V and J ends lost 4 bases and 2 bases respectively, with 13 bases between them. In germline, CDR1 is SGHDN, CDR2 FVKESK. The rearrangement joins TRBV14 to TRBJ2-3; D unclear. The sequence was obtained from a woman between 40 and 50 years old with COVID-19, enrolled during active disease. Sequenced sample: peripheral blood. As DNA, the CDR3 is TGTGCCAGCAGCCCCACCGAGAGGAACACAGATACGCAGTATTTT. It is translated as CASSPTERNTDTQYF.